This T cell receptor beta chain was sequenced during a study of blood T cells in healthy people across ages (dated by TCRdb to between 2014 and 2017). Broadly, across the study: In model experiments, template switching captured roughly one uniquely barcoded TCR beta cDNA molecule for every two T cells. For two donors (one aged 18 to 30 and one aged 80 or older), the study analyzed two additional independent replicas of 1 million unique cDNA reads from the same blood draw. Four age groups were formed from the donors: young (average 16 years), middle-aged (around 41), aged (roughly 59) and long-lived (more than 75). Using deep sequencing normalized with unique cDNA molecular identifiers, the study measured how TCR beta repertoire diversity changes with age. To avoid experimental bias, donors of different ages were distributed randomly across sequencing lanes.

Systemically healthy Caucasian individuals from Russia, 39 in total and aged roughly 6 to 100 years, were included as donors. Each donor gave 8 to 10 milliliters of peripheral blood, drawn into EDTA-treated Vacutainer tubes. Ficoll-Paque density-gradient centrifugation was used to isolate PBMCs, with at least 7 million per sample. Total RNA was extracted from PBMCs with Trizol reagent, with at least 5.5 micrograms obtained per sample. For every donor, flow cytometry on a PBMC aliquot measured the percentage of naive CD45RAhigh/CD27high T cells. Sequences SGHTA (CDR1) and FQGTGA (CDR2) are obtained from the germline V gene. V loses 5 bases of germline sequence and J loses 5 bases, and the interval between the two ends is 20 bases. There are 16 amino acids in the CDR3, from cysteine to phenylalanine inclusive. Only the CDR3 portion is preserved as DNA: 48 bases, with reading frame beginning at the first base.

Worth noting for this clonotype: Which antigen it targets is not known. No base qualities exist here, and no much larger clone lies one base off it.

The library was made by 5' RACE. Sequenced using an Illumina HiSeq 2500. A second PCR of roughly 7 to 11 cycles was performed with a sample-barcoded 5' primer and a J-beta primer mix. A template-switch 5' adaptor carrying 12 random nucleotides introduced a unique molecular identifier onto each TCR beta cDNA molecule. At least 2.5 million CDR3-containing paired-end reads were obtained from each sample. All of the RNA was converted into first-strand cDNA using the Mint cDNA synthesis kit, with a TRBC-specific oligonucleotide serving as the primer. Following uracil-DNA glycosylase treatment, a first 18-cycle PCR with universal primers M1SS and BC2_uni_R was performed on all cDNA. On the authors' methods: For normalization, 1 million high-quality reads were randomly selected from each sample, with every read carrying a distinct molecular identifier. Reads sharing molecular identifiers were discarded rather than binned into consensus sequences. MiTCR, set to a Q25 quality threshold and the strictest error-elimination algorithm, was used for CDR3 identification, clonotype clustering and error correction. A nonparametric unseen species model with Euler transformation was used to estimate a lower bound on total TCR beta diversity. TCRdb trimmed the raw reads at Q25, called clones with MiXCR and kept productive beta chains. CDR3 protein sequences are deduplicated, and each keeps its most common genes and DNA. These V and J calls derive from TCRdb rather than the authors' analysis. This sample comprises 1.5 million to 2 million distinct CDR3 sequences, about 31% of them detected only once. The top ten clonotypes cover about 11% of the sample.

The paper as a whole reports these results and caveats: Observed TCR beta diversity per million T cells fell roughly linearly with age, and a significant reduction was already apparent by age approximately 40. There was a strong correlation between observed TCR beta diversity and the percentage of naive T cells measured by flow cytometry. The CMV infection status of donors was not known, potentially confounding age-related changes in expanded clonotypes. Conclusive comparison of naive and antigen-experienced compartments was prevented by the profiling of bulk unsorted PBMCs. Compared with the aged group, the long-lived group had more naive CD4+ T cells, fewer expanded clones and increased TCR diversity, a pattern suggesting age selection. Total diversity estimates from one million sequenced T cells were considered lower bounds and underestimates.

The clonotype comes from a young woman in good health. Sequenced input: blood. The chain couples TRBV7-3 to TRBJ2-3; TRBD2 might be the D gene, on 6 matching bases. The DNA sequence is as follows: TGTGCCAGCAGCCCGAACCTCGGGAGAGGGTTAGATACGCAGTATTTT. Its protein is CASSPNLGRGLDTQYF. The entire variable domain, with the stretches around the CDR3 drawn from the reference TRBV7-3 and TRBJ2-3 proteins, is GAGVSQTPSNKVTEKGKYVELRCDPISGHTALYWYRQSLGQGPEFLIYFQGTGAADDSGLPNDRFFAVRPEGSVSTLKIQRTERGDSAVYLCASSPNLGRGLDTQYFGPGTRLTVL.